This T cell receptor beta chain was found in a study of PD-1 blockade in mismatch repair-deficient tumors (dated by TCRdb to about 2017). About the investigation overall: Between late 2013 and 2016, 80 to 90 consecutive patients with around twelve mismatch repair-deficient cancer types, all previously treated and progressing, were enrolled in the trial. Tumor-associated T cell clones were tracked in the peripheral blood of patients responding to PD-1 blockade by deep sequencing of TCR CDR3 regions.

Mismatch repair deficiency in every enrolled patient was established by polymerase chain reaction or immunohistochemistry. TCR sequencing was performed for a few patients who responded to pembrolizumab therapy. Pembrolizumab PD-1 blockade was prospectively tested in advanced mismatch repair-deficient cancers, regardless of tissue of origin, in the phase II trial. Peripheral blood T cell samples were gathered serially, both before PD-1 blockade started and at multiple time points afterward. Blood sampling time points were reported as weeks after the first dose of pembrolizumab. Libraries were made using the immunoSEQ multiplex PCR assay. TCRdb holds this immuneACCESS table with in-frame rearrangements only. Some clones are missing; in checked studies, unresolved V genes explain under half, and the rest has no known cause. Across this sample there are 120,000 or so clones, with about 88% seen only once. About 11% of the sample rests with the top ten.

Points the paper makes about the study in general: Rapid expansion after pembrolizumab followed by contraction, generally before radiologic responses, was shown by tumor-resident clones, which were often undetectable in blood before treatment.

As regards this clone: Its antigen specificity is not known. Base qualities are not at hand, and no much larger clone is one base apart.

CDR1 and CDR2 (MNHEY, SMNVEV) derive from the germline V gene (reference sequence). The CDR3 measures 13 amino acids from cysteine to phenylalanine. Just the 39-base CDR3 DNA is kept, in frame starting at base 1. V was cut back by 6 bases and J by 10 bases, leaving a gap of 16 bases between them. The receptor chain draws on TRBV27 and TRBJ2-1, with TRBD1 perhaps the D gene, on 6 matching bases. This TCR was recovered from an adult with mismatch repair-deficient cancer. The source material was peripheral blood, sampled about 17 months after starting pembrolizumab. The CDR3 reads CASRRLDQGEQFF. The nucleotides read TGTGCCAGCAGACGGCTCGATCAGGGGGAGCAGTTCTTC.